Below are 17 T cell receptor beta chains sequenced from a single sample in a study of technical replicates of blood from a few donors. Clones were sequenced by immunoSEQ multiplex PCR, and TCRdb holds only the in-frame ones, with some missing. The repertoire consists of some 79,000 clones, with approximately 94% occurring once and the leading ten covering approximately 0.25%. Sequenced material: T cells isolated from PBMCs. Receptor source: a human donor in good health.

In this sample, this clone turned up once. J is TRBJ2-1 and V is TRBV5-4; 7 bases align to TRBD2. Germline V CDR1 and CDR2: SGHNT, YYREEE (reference sequence). This CDR3 is built from 15 residues. Losses at the gene ends were 2 bases for V and 6 bases for J; bases not matched to a gene: 8. CDR3 residues: CASSFLWEGLNEQFF. The CDR3 coding sequence is TGTGCCAGCAGCTTTCTGTGGGAGGGCCTCAATGAGCAGTTCTTC.

The rearrangement joins TRBV5-1 to TRBJ2-6, with 7 bases aligning to TRBD1. Germline V gives CDR1 SGHRS, CDR2 YFSETQ. Unmatched junction bases numbered 1, after V lost 3 bases and J lost 1 base. The CDR3 is 15 residues long. This CDR3 reads CASSSRGSGANVLTF. The CDR3 DNA reads as TGCGCCAGCAGCTCCAGGGGGTCTGGGGCCAACGTCCTGACTTTC.

The chain is built from TRBV27 and TRBJ1-4; D call uncertain. Trimming removed 0 bases at V and 14 bases at J, with 19 bases between. Germline-derived CDR1 and CDR2 are MNHEY and SMNVEV (reference sequence). The CDR3 loop spans 15 amino acids. The CDR3 DNA sequence: TGTGCCAGCAGTTTATCTCGCCAGAGCTCTGGAGGTCTGTTTTTT. Encoded protein: CASSLSRQSSGGLFF.

The V call is TRBV11-2, the J call TRBJ1-2; 8 bases fit TRBD1. V shed 5 bases and J 5 bases; nucleotides not matched to a gene: 10. Germline V CDR1 and CDR2: SGHAT, FQNNGV. The CDR3 length is 15 residues. The DNA for the CDR3 is TGTGCCAGCAGCGGATCGACAGGGGTGAAGTATGGCTACACCTTC. Its protein is CASSGSTGVKYGYTF.

V and J are TRBV19 and TRBJ2-3; D may be TRBD2 (7 bases). Per germline, CDR1 LNHDA and CDR2 SQIVND (reference sequence). Trimming took 7 bases from V and 4 from J, leaving 18 bases between them. CDR3 length equals 15 residues. The CDR3 DNA reads TGTGCCAGTACGGCGGCGGGGGCCTATTCAGATACGCAGTATTTT. Residues: CASTAAGAYSDTQYF.

J is TRBJ1-1 and V is TRBV5-4, with D uncertain. The CDR3 spans 14 residues. The germline V gene has CDR1 SGHNT and CDR2 YYREEE (reference sequence). Deletions cut 3 bases from V and 4 bases from J, with 13 bases between. The CDR3 DNA is TGTGCCAGCAGCTGGGCTACGCTGCCCACTGAAGCTTTCTTT. Translation gives CASSWATLPTEAFF.

V is TRBV5-1 and J is TRBJ2-2, with 9 bases aligning to TRBD1. The CDR3 has 15 residues. The V segment lost 3 bases and the J segment 6 bases; nucleotides outside the gene matches: 6. Germline values: CDR1 SGHRS, CDR2 YFSETQ. Here the CDR3 reads CASSWTGVVAGELFF. CDR3 DNA sequence: TGCGCCAGCAGCTGGACAGGGGTAGTTGCCGGGGAGCTGTTTTTT.

The chain uses TRBV6-1 and TRBJ2-7, with 10 bases that match TRBD2. Germline V CDR1 and CDR2: MNHNS, SASEGT. The V segment lost 5 bases and the J segment 6 bases; nucleotides outside the gene matches: 10. The CDR3 runs 15 residues. As DNA, the CDR3 is TGTGCCAGCAGTCCTCTAGCGGGAGCAGTGGGCGAGCAGTACTTC. This translates into CASSPLAGAVGEQYF.

V usage is TRBV5-4 and J usage is TRBJ2-5, with 10 bases identical to TRBD1. With 4 bases clipped from V and 4 bases from J, the junction kept 4 bases outside the gene matches. CDR3 length: 14 amino acids. Germline loops: CDR1 SGHNT, CDR2 YYREEE (reference sequence). The DNA of the CDR3 is TGTGCCAGCAGCCGACAGGGGGCAGGAGAGACCCAGTACTTC. Its translation: CASSRQGAGETQYF.

The V gene is TRBV28, the J gene TRBJ1-5, with TRBD1 matching over 12 bases. The CDR3 runs 17 residues. The ends lost 4 bases at V and 2 bases at J; junction bases unmatched: 6. Per the germline V gene, CDR1 is MDHEN and CDR2 is SYDVKM. This CDR3 is CASSSGTGGLGNQPQHF. For the CDR3, the DNA is TGTGCCAGCAGTTCTGGGACAGGGGGCCTAGGCAATCAGCCCCAGCATTTT. Full variable domain (missing parts from reference TRBV28 and TRBJ1-5): DVKVTQSSRYLVKRTGEKVFLECVQDMDHENMFWYRQDPGLGLRLIYFSYDVKMKEKGDIPEGYSVSREKKERFSLILESASTNQTSMYLCASSSGTGGLGNQPQHFGDGTRLSIL.

V usage is TRBV11-2 and J usage is TRBJ1-2; D is unclear. V was shortened by 5 bases and J by 5 bases, with 9 bases between the two germline ends. Per germline, CDR1 SGHAT and CDR2 FQNNGV. The CDR3 loop spans 12 amino acids. The CDR3 nucleotides are TGTGCCAGCAGCCCCTACGGTTATGGCTACACCTTC. Encoded protein: CASSPYGYGYTF. Variable domain in full (rest from reference TRBV11-2 and TRBJ1-2): EAGVAQSPRYKIIEKRQSVAFWCNPISGHATLYWYQQILGQGPKLLIQFQNNGVVDDSQLPKDRFSAERLKGVDSTLKIQPAKLEDSAVYLCASSPYGYGYTFGSGTRLTVV.

The chain joins TRBV5-1 to TRBJ1-1; the match to TRBD1 covers 9 bases. Germline trimming cut 4 bases from V and 1 base from J; bases unmatched to any gene: 20. The CDR3 runs to 20 residues. Germline loops: CDR1 SGHRS, CDR2 YFSETQ. CDR3 loop: CASSQKSNDRGKAWNTEAFF. In DNA, the CDR3 is TGCGCCAGCAGCCAAAAATCAAATGACAGGGGGAAGGCGTGGAACACTGAAGCTTTCTTT.

V is TRBV6-6 and J is TRBJ2-7, with D possibly being TRBD1 (5 bases). Germline loops: CDR1 MNHNY, CDR2 SVGAGI (reference sequence). V dropped 6 bases and J dropped 4 bases, with 16 bases sitting between them. This CDR3 has 14 amino acids. In DNA form, the CDR3 reads TGTGCCAGCAGCCCCCAACCGACAGATTACGAGCAGTACTTC. Its translation: CASSPQPTDYEQYF.

This chain joins TRBV7-9 and TRBJ1-6; D not certain. Trimming cost V 5 bases and J 5 bases, with 4 bases left between them. The CDR3 sequence is 12 residues long. Germline V gene lookup returns CDR1 SEHNR and CDR2 FQNEAQ (reference sequence). The CDR3 here is CASSRDNSPLHF. The CDR3 coding sequence is TGTGCCAGCAGCCGAGATAATTCACCCCTCCACTTT. Based on the CDR3 plus reference TRBV7-9 and TRBJ1-6, the full variable domain is DTGVSQNPRHKITKRGQNVTFRCDPISEHNRLYWYRQTLGQGPEFLTYFQNEAQLEKSRLLSDRFSAERPKGSFSTLEIQRTEQGDSAMYLCASSRDNSPLHFGNGTRLTVT.

The chain combines TRBV28 with TRBJ1-3; 9 bases are a match to TRBD1. The CDR3 totals 15 residues. The germline gives CDR1 MDHEN, CDR2 SYDVKM. V lost 3 bases, J lost 6 bases, and 6 bases stayed unmatched. DNA for the CDR3: TGTGCCAGCAGTTTTCCTAGGACAGGGGAAAACACCATATATTTT. Translated, it gives CASSFPRTGENTIYF.

The V gene is TRBV5-6, the J gene TRBJ2-1, with 7 bases that match TRBD1. CDR1 is SGHDT and CDR2 is YYEEEE in the germline V gene. V shed 3 bases, J shed 9 bases, and the junction held 9 bases outside the gene matches. This CDR3 is built from 14 residues. CDR3 sequence (DNA): TGTGCCAGCAGCTCCGAGTACAGGGGCGGTGAGCAGTTCTTC. The encoded protein is CASSSEYRGGEQFF.

This chain joins TRBV5-1 and TRBJ2-7; TRBD1 matches 7 bases. J was trimmed by 4 bases and V by 1 base; bases with no gene match: 14. Germline V CDR1 and CDR2: SGHRS, YFSETQ. The CDR3 is made up of 17 amino acids. The CDR3 DNA is TGCGCCAGCAGCTTGTCCCAGGCCAAGGGGGCCAGATACGAGCAGTACTTC. It translates to CASSLSQAKGARYEQYF.